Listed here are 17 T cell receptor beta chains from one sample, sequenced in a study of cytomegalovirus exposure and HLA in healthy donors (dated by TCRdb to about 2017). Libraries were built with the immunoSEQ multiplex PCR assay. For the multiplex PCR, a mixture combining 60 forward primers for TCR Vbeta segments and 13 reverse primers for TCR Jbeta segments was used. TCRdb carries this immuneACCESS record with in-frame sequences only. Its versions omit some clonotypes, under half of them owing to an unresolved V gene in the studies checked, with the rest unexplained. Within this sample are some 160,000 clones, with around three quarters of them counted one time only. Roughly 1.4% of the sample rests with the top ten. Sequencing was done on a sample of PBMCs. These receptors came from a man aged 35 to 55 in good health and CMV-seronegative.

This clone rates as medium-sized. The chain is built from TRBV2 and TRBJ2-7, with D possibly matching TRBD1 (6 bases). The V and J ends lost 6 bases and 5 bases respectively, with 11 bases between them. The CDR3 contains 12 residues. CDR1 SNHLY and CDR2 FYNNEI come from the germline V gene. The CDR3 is CASSLTGHEQYF. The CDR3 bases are TGTGCCAGCAGCCTAACAGGGCACGAGCAGTACTTC.

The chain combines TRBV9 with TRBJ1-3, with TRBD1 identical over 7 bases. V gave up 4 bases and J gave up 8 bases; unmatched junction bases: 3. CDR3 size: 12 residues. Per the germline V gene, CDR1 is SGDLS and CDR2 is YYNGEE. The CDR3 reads CASSLQGHTIYF. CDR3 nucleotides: TGTGCCAGCAGCTTACAGGGGCACACCATATATTTT.

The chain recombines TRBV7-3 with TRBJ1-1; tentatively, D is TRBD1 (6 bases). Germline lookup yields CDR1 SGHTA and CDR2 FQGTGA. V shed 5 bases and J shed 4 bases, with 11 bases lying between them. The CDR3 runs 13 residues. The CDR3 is CASSQGQATEAFF. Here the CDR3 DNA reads TGTGCCAGCAGCCAGGGGCAGGCCACTGAAGCTTTCTTT.

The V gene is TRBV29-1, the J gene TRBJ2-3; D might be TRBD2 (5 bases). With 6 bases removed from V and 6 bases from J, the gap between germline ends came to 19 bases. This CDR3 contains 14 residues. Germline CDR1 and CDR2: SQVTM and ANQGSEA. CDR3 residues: CSVTGRPDSDTQYF. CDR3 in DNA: TGCAGCGTCACCGGTCGCCCGGACTCCGATACGCAGTATTTT.

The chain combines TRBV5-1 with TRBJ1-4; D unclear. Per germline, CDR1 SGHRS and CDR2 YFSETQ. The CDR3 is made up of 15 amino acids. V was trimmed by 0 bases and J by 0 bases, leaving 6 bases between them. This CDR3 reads CASSLGTTTNEKLFF. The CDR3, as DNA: TGCGCCAGCAGCTTGGGAACAACAACTAATGAAAAACTGTTTTTT.

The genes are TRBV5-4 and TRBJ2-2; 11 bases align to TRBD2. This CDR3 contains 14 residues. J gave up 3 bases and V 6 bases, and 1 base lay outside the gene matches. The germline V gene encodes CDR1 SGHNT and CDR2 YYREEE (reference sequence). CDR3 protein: CASKLAGDTGELFF. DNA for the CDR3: TGTGCCAGCAAACTAGCGGGAGACACCGGGGAGCTGTTTTTT.

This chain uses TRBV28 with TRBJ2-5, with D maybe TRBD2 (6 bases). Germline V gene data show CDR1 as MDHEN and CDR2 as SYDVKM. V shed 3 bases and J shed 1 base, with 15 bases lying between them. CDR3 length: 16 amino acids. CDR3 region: CASSLYGEVAQETQYF. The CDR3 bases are TGTGCCAGCAGTTTGTATGGGGAGGTGGCCCAAGAGACCCAGTACTTC.

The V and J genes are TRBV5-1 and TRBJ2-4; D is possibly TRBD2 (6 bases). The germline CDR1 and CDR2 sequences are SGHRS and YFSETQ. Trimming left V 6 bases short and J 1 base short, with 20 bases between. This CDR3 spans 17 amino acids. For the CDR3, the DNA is TGCGCCAGCACCCAGACCACGCATGGAGGGGCCAAAAACATTCAGTACTTC. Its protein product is CASTQTTHGGAKNIQYF.

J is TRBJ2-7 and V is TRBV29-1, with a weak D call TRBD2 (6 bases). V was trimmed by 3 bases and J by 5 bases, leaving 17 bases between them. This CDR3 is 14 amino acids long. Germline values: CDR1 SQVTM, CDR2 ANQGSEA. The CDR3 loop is CSVEAPGLQHEQYF. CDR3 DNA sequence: TGCAGCGTTGAGGCCCCCGGACTACAACACGAGCAGTACTTC.

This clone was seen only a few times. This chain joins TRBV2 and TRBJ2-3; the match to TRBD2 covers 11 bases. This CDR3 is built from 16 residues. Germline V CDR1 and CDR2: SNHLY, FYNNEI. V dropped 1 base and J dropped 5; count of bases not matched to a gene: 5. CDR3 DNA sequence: TGTGCCAGCAGTGAAGAGACTAGCGGGGTGGGAGATACGCAGTATTTT. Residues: CASSEETSGVGDTQYF. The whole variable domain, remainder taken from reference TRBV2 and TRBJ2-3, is EPEVTQTPSHQVTQMGQEVILRCVPISNHLYFYWYRQILGQKVEFLVSFYNNEISEKSEIFDDQFSVERPDGSNFTLKIRSTKLEDSAMYFCASSEETSGVGDTQYFGPGTRLTVL.

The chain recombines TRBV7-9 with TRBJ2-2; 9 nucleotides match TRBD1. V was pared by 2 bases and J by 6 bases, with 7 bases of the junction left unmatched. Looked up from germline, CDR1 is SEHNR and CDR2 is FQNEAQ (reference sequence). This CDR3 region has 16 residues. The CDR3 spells CASSLLGQGGAGELFF. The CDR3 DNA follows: TGTGCCAGCAGCTTATTGGGACAGGGAGGAGCCGGGGAGCTGTTTTTT. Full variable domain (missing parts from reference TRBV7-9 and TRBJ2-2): DTGVSQNPRHKITKRGQNVTFRCDPISEHNRLYWYRQTLGQGPEFLTYFQNEAQLEKSRLLSDRFSAERPKGSFSTLEIQRTEQGDSAMYLCASSLLGQGGAGELFFGEGSRLTVL.

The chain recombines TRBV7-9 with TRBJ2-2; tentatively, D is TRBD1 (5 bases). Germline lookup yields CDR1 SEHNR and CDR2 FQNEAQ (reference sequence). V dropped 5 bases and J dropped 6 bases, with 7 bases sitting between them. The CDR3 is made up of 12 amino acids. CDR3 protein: CASSQGAGELFF. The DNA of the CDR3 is TGTGCCAGCAGCCAGGGTGCCGGGGAGCTGTTTTTT.

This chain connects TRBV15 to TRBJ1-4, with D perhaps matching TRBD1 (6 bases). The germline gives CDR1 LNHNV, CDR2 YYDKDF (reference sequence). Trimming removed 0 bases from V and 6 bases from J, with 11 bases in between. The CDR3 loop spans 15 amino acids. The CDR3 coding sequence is TGTGCCACCAGCAGAGATACCCACAGGGATGAAAAACTGTTTTTT. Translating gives CATSRDTHRDEKLFF.

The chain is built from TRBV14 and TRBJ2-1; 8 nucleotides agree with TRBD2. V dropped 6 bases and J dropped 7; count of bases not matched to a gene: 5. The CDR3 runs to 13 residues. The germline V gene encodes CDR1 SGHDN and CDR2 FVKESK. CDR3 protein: CASRLSGSNEQFF. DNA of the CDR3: TGTGCCAGCAGACTCAGCGGGAGTAATGAGCAGTTCTTC.

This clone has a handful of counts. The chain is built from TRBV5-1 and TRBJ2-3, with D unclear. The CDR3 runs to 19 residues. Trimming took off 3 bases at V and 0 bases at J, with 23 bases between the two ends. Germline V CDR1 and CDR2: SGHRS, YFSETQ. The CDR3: CASSSSLRLTGSSTDTQYF. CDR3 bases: TGCGCCAGCAGCTCTAGTCTTCGCTTGACTGGGTCTAGCACAGATACGCAGTATTTT. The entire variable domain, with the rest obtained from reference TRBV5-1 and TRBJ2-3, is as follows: KAGVTQTPRYLIKTRGQQVTLSCSPISGHRSVSWYQQTPGQGLQFLFEYFSETQRNKGNFPGRFSGRQFSNSRSEMNVSTLELGDSALYLCASSSSLRLTGSSTDTQYFGPGTRLTVL.

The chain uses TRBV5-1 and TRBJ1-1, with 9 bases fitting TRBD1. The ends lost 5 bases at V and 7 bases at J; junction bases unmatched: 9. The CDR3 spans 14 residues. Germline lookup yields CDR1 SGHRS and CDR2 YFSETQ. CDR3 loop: CASSTGQGDSEAFF. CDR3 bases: TGCGCCAGCAGTACGGGACAGGGTGATAGTGAAGCTTTCTTT.

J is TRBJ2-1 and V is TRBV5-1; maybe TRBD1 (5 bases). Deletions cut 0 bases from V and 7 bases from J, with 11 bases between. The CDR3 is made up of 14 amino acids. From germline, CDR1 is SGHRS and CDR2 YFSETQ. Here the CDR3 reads CASSLAGWGNEQFF. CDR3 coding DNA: TGCGCCAGCAGCTTGGCAGGGTGGGGAAATGAGCAGTTCTTC.